This entry lists 26 T cell receptor beta chains sequenced from one sample in a study of spatial heterogeneity in lung cancer. TCRdb itself ran the 5' RACE reads through MiXCR, one entry per CDR3 protein. Among 40,000 or so distinct CDR3 sequences listed, 5.2% were seen once. Time point in this sample: sample taken at primary tumor resection. Sequencing of whole RNA from tumor, nontumor lung or frozen PBMC involved no sorting. Sequenced material: PBMCs, taken at surgery. These receptors were collected from a female donor with early-stage non-small cell lung cancer.

This clonotype occurred many times. This chain links TRBV7-3 with TRBJ1-5, with D unresolved. The V end lost 5 bases, the J end lost 6 bases, and 11 bases lay between the germline ends. The CDR3 has 13 amino acids. Germline V lookup: CDR1 SGHTA, CDR2 FQGTGA. CDR3: CASSTTVGQPQHF. DNA of the CDR3: TGTGCCAGCAGCACTACAGTGGGTCAGCCCCAGCATTTT.

This clonotype has ten or more counts. The V call is TRBV2, the J call TRBJ2-3, with 9 bases that match TRBD2. Germline CDR1 and CDR2: SNHLY and FYNNEI. CDR3 length equals 15 residues. V lost 1 base, J lost 1 base, and 0 bases stayed unmatched. This chain's CDR3 is CASSEGGGGTDTQYF. The CDR3 DNA is TGTGCCAGCAGTGAAGGCGGGGGGGGCACAGATACGCAGTATTTT.

This clonotype showed up many times. J is TRBJ1-3 and V is TRBV5-6, with D unclear. The CDR3 loop spans 14 amino acids. V was pared by 7 bases and J by 5 bases, with 16 bases between. The V gene's germline CDR1 is SGHDT and CDR2 YYEEEE. The CDR3 DNA reads TGTGCCAGCGTCAACCGGGCGTCAAGAAACACCATATATTTT. It specifies CASVNRASRNTIYF.

The chain carries TRBV5-4 and TRBJ1-2; 8 bases are a match to TRBD1. The trim removed 3 bases at V and 8 bases at J, leaving 15 bases unmatched. The CDR3 extends over 16 amino acids. CDR1 and CDR2 from the germline V gene are SGHNT and YYREEE (reference sequence). The CDR3 DNA sequence: TGTGCCAGCAGCTCTCCCGGGACAGGCGGCTTCCGAGGCTACACCTTC. It translates to CASSSPGTGGFRGYTF.

This clonotype has at least ten counts. J is TRBJ2-1 and V is TRBV10-2, with D maybe TRBD1 (5 bases). Trimming removed 6 bases from V and 0 bases from J, with 15 bases in between. This CDR3 spans 16 amino acids. Per germline, CDR1 WSHSY and CDR2 SAAADI. The CDR3 DNA follows: TGCGCCAGCAGCCAGGGATTCGGCAGCTCCTACAATGAGCAGTTCTTC. Protein sequence: CASSQGFGSSYNEQFF.

This clonotype was observed at least ten times. The CDR3 spells CSVTVSGAEAFF. The CDR3 region has the DNA TGCAGCGTGACGGTTAGTGGCGCTGAAGCTTTCTTT. This rearrangement joins TRBV29-1 to TRBJ1-1; D not certain. V was shortened by 6 bases and J by 6 bases, with 14 bases between the two germline ends. The CDR3 covers 12 residues. Germline loops: CDR1 SQVTM, CDR2 ANQGSEA.

This clonotype was counted many times. This chain links TRBV6-1 with TRBJ1-3; D not resolved. Trimming took 0 bases from V and 4 from J, leaving 10 bases between them. CDR1 is MNHNS and CDR2 is SASEGT in the germline V gene. The CDR3 sequence is 15 residues long. The CDR3 here is CASSEAGSVGNTIYF. The CDR3 nucleotides are TGTGCCAGCAGTGAAGCGGGGTCTGTAGGAAACACCATATATTTT.

This chain uses TRBV28 with TRBJ2-3; 8 bases match TRBD2. J was trimmed by 4 bases and V by 5 bases; bases with no gene match: 8. The V gene's germline CDR1 is MDHEN and CDR2 SYDVKM. The CDR3 loop spans 15 amino acids. The CDR3 protein is CASSPIAGKADTQYF. Here the CDR3 DNA reads TGTGCCAGCAGTCCCATAGCGGGGAAGGCAGATACGCAGTATTTT. The entire variable domain, with the rest obtained from reference TRBV28 and TRBJ2-3, is as follows: DVKVTQSSRYLVKRTGEKVFLECVQDMDHENMFWYRQDPGLGLRLIYFSYDVKMKEKGDIPEGYSVSREKKERFSLILESASTNQTSMYLCASSPIAGKADTQYFGPGTRLTVL.

The DNA of the CDR3 is TGTGCCAGCGGAAGCACCCAAGAGACCCAGTACTTC. It translates to CASGSTQETQYF. The V call is TRBV25-1, the J call TRBJ2-5; D gene unclear. The V end was cut by 8 bases, the J end by 1 base, with 8 bases between. Germline lookup yields CDR1 MGHDK and CDR2 SYGVNS. The CDR3 runs 12 residues.

This clonotype has just a few counts. The chain couples TRBV28 to TRBJ2-7; D might be TRBD1 (6 bases). Trimming removed 5 bases at V and 0 bases at J, with 8 bases between. This CDR3 spans 13 amino acids. The germline V gene has CDR1 MDHEN and CDR2 SYDVKM. The CDR3 spells CASSDRSSYEQYF. In DNA, the CDR3 is TGTGCCAGCAGTGACAGGAGCTCCTACGAGCAGTACTTC.

The gene calls are TRBV11-2 and TRBJ2-3; no firm D call. V shed 8 bases and J shed 1 base, with 10 bases lying between them. This CDR3 region has 13 residues. The germline V gene encodes CDR1 SGHAT and CDR2 FQNNGV. The CDR3 is CASSLSGTDTQYF. The CDR3 bases are TGTGCCAGCTCCCTTTCGGGCACAGATACGCAGTATTTT.

This clonotype was recorded at least ten times. The chain has TRBV2 and TRBJ1-1; D uncertain. From germline, CDR1 is SNHLY and CDR2 FYNNEI. The CDR3 runs 13 residues. V was shortened by 10 bases and J by 4 bases, with 16 bases between the two germline ends. The CDR3 is CAITPGEATEAFF. For the CDR3, the DNA is TGTGCCATCACCCCCGGAGAGGCCACTGAAGCTTTCTTT.

This clonotype has more than one count but fewer than ten. CDR3 amino acids: CASSPGGTGFTEAFF. The DNA for the CDR3 is TGTGCCAGCAGCCCGGGGGGGACAGGGTTCACTGAAGCTTTCTTT. The chain combines TRBV7-8 with TRBJ1-1; TRBD1 agrees at 9 bases. CDR3 length: 15 amino acids. The germline V gene encodes CDR1 SGHVS and CDR2 FQNEAQ. J gave up 4 bases and V 5 bases, and 8 bases lay outside the gene matches.

This clonotype was seen a few times. This chain connects TRBV5-6 to TRBJ1-2; TRBD1 matches 9 bases. The CDR3 contains 18 residues. With 4 bases clipped from V and 7 bases from J, the junction kept 20 bases outside the gene matches. The V gene's germline CDR1 is SGHDT and CDR2 YYEEEE. This CDR3 is CASSRGTGIDPGHPGYTF. The CDR3 coding sequence is TGTGCCAGCAGCCGCGGGACAGGGATAGATCCGGGACACCCTGGCTACACCTTC.

This clonotype was counted ten times or more. The CDR3 nucleotides read TGTGCCAGCAGCCTTTCTGGGACTAGCTACACAGATACGCAGTATTTT. This encodes CASSLSGTSYTDTQYF. V is TRBV9 and J is TRBJ2-3; 9 positions agree with TRBD2. The CDR3 runs to 16 residues. Germline V gene lookup returns CDR1 SGDLS and CDR2 YYNGEE. The ends lost 4 bases at V and 2 bases at J; junction bases unmatched: 8.

This clonotype showed up many times. The rearrangement uses TRBV9 and TRBJ2-7; D might be TRBD1 (5 bases). This CDR3 spans 14 amino acids. Germline-derived CDR1 and CDR2 are SGDLS and YYNGEE. The germline V and J ends were trimmed by 0 bases and 4 bases, with 11 bases remaining between them. Written as DNA, the CDR3 is TGTGCCAGCAGCGTAGATCCAGCAGGGTACGAGCAGTACTTC. Protein sequence: CASSVDPAGYEQYF.

This clonotype occurred many times. V usage is TRBV20-1 and J usage is TRBJ2-3, with TRBD2 matching over 8 bases. CDR3 length: 16 residues. V shed 0 bases, J shed 2 bases, and the junction held 7 bases outside the gene matches. Germline lookup yields CDR1 DFQATT and CDR2 SNEGSKA (reference sequence). The CDR3 loop is CSAREASGGPTDTQYF. CDR3 sequence (DNA): TGCAGTGCTAGAGAGGCCAGCGGGGGCCCCACAGATACGCAGTATTTT.

This clonotype was recorded at least ten times. V gene TRBV9 combines with J gene TRBJ1-3; D gene ambiguous. Trimming took 0 bases from V and 0 from J, leaving 7 bases between them. Germline V lookup: CDR1 SGDLS, CDR2 YYNGEE. The CDR3 length is 15 residues. The CDR3 reads CASSVGADSGNTIYF. CDR3 in DNA: TGTGCCAGCAGCGTAGGGGCCGACTCTGGAAACACCATATATTTT.

In this sample, this clonotype turned up many times. The chain recombines TRBV7-9 with TRBJ2-3; D possibly corresponds to TRBD2 (6 bases). The CDR3 spans 14 residues. Germline lookup yields CDR1 SEHNR and CDR2 FQNEAQ (reference sequence). V was trimmed by 1 base and J by 6 bases, leaving 11 bases between them. CDR3: CASSLGLGADTQYF. The CDR3 bases are TGTGCCAGCAGCTTAGGACTAGGGGCGGATACGCAGTATTTT.

This clonotype occurred many times. The V gene is TRBV20-1, the J gene TRBJ2-1, with 12 bases lining up with TRBD2. Germline lookup yields CDR1 DFQATT and CDR2 SNEGSKA (reference sequence). V was clipped by 8 bases and J by 5 bases; unmatched bases: 4. The CDR3 extends over 13 amino acids. The chain's CDR3 is CSPRLAGDNEQFF. The DNA for the CDR3 is TGCAGTCCCCGACTAGCGGGGGACAATGAGCAGTTCTTC.

This clonotype was recorded many times. The rearrangement links TRBV11-3 to TRBJ2-2, with D perhaps TRBD2 (6 bases). V lost 2 bases, J lost 2 bases, and 12 bases lay in between. The germline V gene has CDR1 SGHNT and CDR2 YENEEA. The CDR3 contains 16 residues. CDR3 amino acids: CASSLSLGGNTGELFF. The CDR3 coding sequence is TGTGCCAGCAGCTTATCTCTGGGGGGAAACACCGGGGAGCTGTTTTTT.

This clonotype showed up many times. The chain has TRBV5-1 and TRBJ1-1; D gene unclear. The CDR3 totals 14 residues. From germline, CDR1 is SGHRS and CDR2 YFSETQ. Trimming left V 1 base short and J 2 bases short, with 9 bases between. CDR3 loop: CASSLSQENTEAFF. CDR3 DNA sequence: TGCGCCAGCAGCTTGAGTCAGGAAAACACTGAAGCTTTCTTT.

Notes on this clonotype: A much larger clone differs by one base, so this may be a read error. The CDR3 DNA follows: TGTGCCAGCAGCTCCGGTGGGGGTTTCACAGATATGCAGTATTTT. Translated, it gives CASSSGGGFTDMQYF. The chain combines TRBV11-2 with TRBJ2-3; the D gene could be TRBD1 or TRBD2 (5 bases each). The CDR3 sequence is 15 residues long. CDR1 is SGHAT, CDR2 FQNNGV, per germline.

In its sample, this clonotype was seen many times. The rearrangement joins TRBV29-1 to TRBJ2-5, with 9 bases aligning to TRBD2. With V trimmed by 3 bases and J by 0 bases, 2 bases remained unmatched. The CDR3 is made up of 14 amino acids. In germline, CDR1 is SQVTM, CDR2 ANQGSEA. The CDR3 region is CSVDLAGNQETQYF. In DNA, the CDR3 is TGCAGCGTTGATCTAGCGGGGAACCAAGAGACCCAGTACTTC. The variable domain in full, with the rest retrieved from reference TRBV29-1 and TRBJ2-5, is SAVISQKPSRDICQRGTSLTIQCQVDSQVTMMFWYRQQPGQSLTLIATANQGSEATYESGFVIDKFPISRPNLTFSTLTVSNMSPEDSSIYLCSVDLAGNQETQYFGPGTRLLVL.

This clonotype showed up just a few times. The chain is built from TRBV14 and TRBJ2-7, with 7 nucleotides matching TRBD1. This CDR3 has 18 residues. The germline gives CDR1 SGHDN, CDR2 FVKESK. The V gene end was trimmed by 0 bases and the J gene end by 0 bases; junction bases not matched to a gene: 11. The CDR3 is CASSQDPRDRTSSYEQYF. The DNA of the CDR3 is TGTGCCAGCAGCCAAGATCCGAGGGACAGAACCAGCTCCTACGAGCAGTACTTC. Full variable domain (remainder filled in from reference TRBV14 and TRBJ2-7): EAGVTQFPSHSVIEKGQTVTLRCDPISGHDNLYWYRRVMGKEIKFLLHFVKESKQDESGMPNNRFLAERTGGTYSTLKVQPAELEDSGVYFCASSQDPRDRTSSYEQYFGPGTRLTVT.

The chain links TRBV5-4 to TRBJ1-1, with D possibly matching TRBD1 (6 bases). The V gene lost 4 bases and the J gene lost 8 bases, with 12 bases spanning the gap. The CDR3 is 12 residues long. Germline V gene sequence: CDR1 SGHNT, CDR2 YYREEE (reference sequence). In DNA, the CDR3 is TGTGCCAGCAGCCCTGGGGGCAGGGAAGCTTTCTTT. This translates into CASSPGGREAFF.